Sequencing of this T cell receptor beta chain was carried out in a study of identical twins. This CDR3 spans 15 amino acids. The ends lost 4 bases at V and 3 bases at J; junction bases unmatched: 5. Germline CDR1 and CDR2: LGHDT and YNNKEL (reference sequence). Study-wide points: Zero-insertion analyses were open to partial confounding by invariant MAIT and iNKT cells. Insertions were reduced in abundant cord blood beta clonotypes but not in memory repertoires. For monozygotic twins, models underestimated out-of-frame TCR alpha sharing.

Turning to this clonotype: Its cognate antigen is unknown.

TCRdb re-analysed the 5' RACE reads in MiXCR, keeping a single row per CDR3 protein. The sample comprises under 900,000 distinct CDR3 sequences, more than 9% of which are singletons, and under 2% rests with the top ten. The data also belong to a second study, concerning yellow fever vaccine responses in identical twins.

The TCR originated in a woman aged 18-35 years in good health. The V call is TRBV3-1, the J call TRBJ2-3; TRBD1 agrees at 9 bases. Source material: PBMCs. This CDR3 is CASSPAGTGTDTQYF. DNA of the CDR3: TGTGCCAGCAGCCCTGCCGGGACAGGGACAGATACGCAGTATTTT.